Each of the 5 T cell receptor beta chains below was sequenced from the same sample in a study of cytomegalovirus exposure and HLA in healthy donors. 60 Vbeta and 13 Jbeta primers were used in PCR. Method: immunoSEQ multiplex PCR; TCRdb's copy keeps in-frame clones and lacks some. Seen here are roughly 200,000 clones, around 77% observed once, and the top ten hold roughly 3%. Sequenced: PBMCs. The receptors were gathered from a woman in her twenties or thirties in good health and CMV-seronegative.

This clone occurred once. This rearrangement joins TRBV27 to TRBJ2-7, with TRBD2 identical over 8 bases. The CDR3 has 15 amino acids. The V segment lost 6 bases and the J segment 7 bases; nucleotides outside the gene matches: 14. Germline CDR1 reads MNHEY; CDR2 reads SMNVEV (reference sequence). The CDR3 coding sequence is TGTGCCAGCAGAAGAAGCGGGGGCCTCTACGGGGAGCAGTACTTC. The encoded protein is CASRRSGGLYGEQYF.

The chain has TRBV6-6 and TRBJ1-6; no definite D call. With 5 bases removed from V and 3 bases from J, the gap between germline ends came to 11 bases. CDR3 size: 15 residues. Germline CDR1 reads MNHNY; CDR2 reads SVGAGI (reference sequence). This CDR3 is CASSPTGNYNSPLHF. The CDR3 DNA follows: TGTGCCAGCAGTCCCACCGGGAACTATAATTCACCCCTCCACTTT.

The chain employs TRBV5-8 and TRBJ2-1; 7 bases align to TRBD2. The junction had 3 bases not matched to a gene; V was cut back by 7 bases and J by 5 bases. Per the germline V gene, CDR1 is SGHTS and CDR2 is YDEGEE. CDR3 length equals 12 residues. The CDR3: CASGAGHNEQFF. As DNA, the CDR3 is TGTGCCAGCGGAGCGGGGCACAATGAGCAGTTCTTC.

The CDR3 spells CASSLEMGHIRGYTF. CDR3 DNA sequence: TGTGCCAGCAGCTTAGAAATGGGGCATATACGAGGCTACACCTTC. V and J are TRBV7-2 and TRBJ1-2; D possibly corresponds to TRBD1 (5 bases). Per germline, CDR1 SGHTA and CDR2 FQGNSA. The CDR3 is 15 amino acids. V lost 1 base to trimming and J lost 8 bases, with 17 bases between them.

The chain uses TRBV4-1 and TRBJ2-7; D may be TRBD1 (6 bases). This CDR3 has 17 residues. V was cut by 5 bases and J by 4 bases, with 24 bases left in between. The germline V gene encodes CDR1 MGHRA and CDR2 YSYEKL. The CDR3 here is CASSFQEAPGAPYEQYF. The CDR3 coding sequence is TGCGCCAGCAGCTTCCAGGAGGCCCCAGGGGCCCCTTACGAGCAGTACTTC.